Following are 27 T cell receptor beta chains from one sample sequenced in a study of blood T cell repertoires in COVID-19. Assay used: immunoSEQ multiplex PCR; TCRdb lists only in-frame clones, some missing. The sample includes about 180,000 clones, around 83% seen only once; the top ten take less than 10%. The sample consisted of peripheral blood. These receptors were taken from a woman in her 70s with COVID-19, enrolled during active disease.

The chain recombines TRBV6-2 or TRBV6-3 with TRBJ2-1; TRBD2 matches 12 bases. Trimming cost V 4 bases and J 5 bases; bases outside gene matches: 6. Germline V lookup: CDR1 MNHEY, CDR2 SVGEGT. There are 16 residues in the CDR3. The CDR3 is CASSLWTSGIDNEQFF. The CDR3 coding sequence is TGTGCCAGCAGTTTATGGACTAGCGGGATCGACAATGAGCAGTTCTTC.

V gene TRBV6-1 combines with J gene TRBJ2-7; a possible D gene is TRBD2 (6 bases). The germline V gene has CDR1 MNHNS and CDR2 SASEGT. This CDR3 region has 14 residues. With 3 bases removed from V and 2 bases from J, the gap between germline ends came to 11 bases. Written as DNA, the CDR3 is TGTGCCAGCAGTGAGGGAGCGGGTCCCTACGAGCAGTACTTC. As protein: CASSEGAGPYEQYF.

CDR3 bases: TGCAGCATTATCAGGGTCTTGGGGACTGAAGCTTTCTTT. Translating it yields CSIIRVLGTEAFF. This chain uses TRBV29-1 with TRBJ1-1, with a tentative D call TRBD1 (5 bases). The germline V gene has CDR1 SQVTM and CDR2 ANQGSEA. The CDR3 is made up of 13 amino acids. Trimming left V 8 bases short and J 5 bases short, with 18 bases between.

The CDR3 DNA is TGTGCCACCCGTATTAAACAGGGAATGGGCACTGAAGCTTTCTTT. Translating it yields CATRIKQGMGTEAFF. This chain connects TRBV10-3 to TRBJ1-1; D might be TRBD1 (6 bases). V shed 10 bases and J shed 4 bases, with 22 bases lying between them. Germline-derived CDR1 and CDR2 are ENHRY and SYGVKD. The CDR3 consists of 15 residues.

This chain joins TRBV7-9 and TRBJ1-2, with D maybe TRBD1 (5 bases). Germline V gives CDR1 SEHNR, CDR2 FQNEAQ (reference sequence). Trimming removed 10 bases from V and 7 bases from J, with 19 bases in between. This CDR3 is built from 13 residues. CDR3 residues: CAILVGRVGGYTF. The DNA for the CDR3 is TGTGCCATCCTGGTGGGCAGGGTAGGTGGCTACACCTTC. Full variable domain (remainder filled in from reference TRBV7-9 and TRBJ1-2): DTGVSQNPRHKITKRGQNVTFRCDPISEHNRLYWYRQTLGQGPEFLTYFQNEAQLEKSRLLSDRFSAERPKGSFSTLEIQRTEQGDSAMYLCAILVGRVGGYTFGSGTRLTVV.

V is TRBV18 and J is TRBJ1-5; TRBD1 agrees at 9 bases. V was clipped by 5 bases and J by 5 bases; unmatched bases: 7. CDR3 size: 15 residues. Germline lookup yields CDR1 KGHSH and CDR2 LQKENI. Here the CDR3 reads CASSANRGLDQPQHF. The CDR3 DNA sequence: TGTGCCAGCTCAGCCAACAGGGGGCTAGATCAGCCCCAGCATTTT.

The rearrangement uses TRBV28 and TRBJ1-2; the D gene is possibly TRBD1 (6 bases). Between the trimmed V and J ends, which lost 7 bases and 6 bases, there was a span of 18 bases. This CDR3 comprises 14 residues. The V gene's germline CDR1 is MDHEN and CDR2 SYDVKM. The CDR3 loop reads CASTPGGAGHGYTF. DNA for the CDR3: TGTGCCAGCACTCCCGGGGGGGCGGGCCATGGCTACACCTTC.

The CDR3 reads CASSLTSQQSNEQFF. Written as DNA, the CDR3 is TGTGCCAGCAGCCTGACTAGCCAGCAGAGTAATGAGCAGTTCTTC. This rearrangement joins TRBV11-3 to TRBJ2-1; 7 positions match TRBD2. Trimming at V came to 5 bases and at J to 7 bases, leaving 11 bases not matched to a gene. Germline values: CDR1 SGHNT, CDR2 YENEEA. The CDR3 covers 15 residues.

The V call is TRBV6-2 or TRBV6-3, the J call TRBJ2-2, with 7 bases aligning to TRBD1. Looked up from germline, CDR1 is MNHEY and CDR2 is SVGEGT. The length of the CDR3 is 13 residues. The J segment lost 7 bases and the V segment lost 5 bases, leaving 4 bases of the junction unmatched. The CDR3 protein is CASSLYRGGELFF. The CDR3 nucleotides read TGTGCCAGCAGTCTTTACAGGGGCGGGGAGCTGTTTTTT.

J is TRBJ2-5 and V is TRBV9; possible D gene TRBD1, 5 bases. V gave up 4 bases and J gave up 5 bases, with 18 bases separating them. Germline V lookup: CDR1 SGDLS, CDR2 YYNGEE. CDR3 length equals 15 residues. CDR3 sequence: CASSPRQTPGETQYF. CDR3 nucleotide sequence: TGTGCCAGCAGCCCGAGACAGACACCTGGGGAGACCCAGTACTTC.

This chain uses TRBV5-1 with TRBJ2-1; 15 nucleotides line up with TRBD2. The junction had 4 bases not matched to a gene; V was cut back by 3 bases and J by 0 bases. The CDR3 has 18 residues. Per the germline V gene, CDR1 is SGHRS and CDR2 is YFSETQ. The CDR3 loop reads CASSSGTSGRSSYNEQFF. CDR3 sequence (DNA): TGCGCCAGCAGCTCAGGGACTAGCGGGAGGAGCTCCTACAATGAGCAGTTCTTC.

The gene calls are TRBV2 and TRBJ1-5; D call uncertain. V shed 7 bases and J shed 4 bases, with 11 bases lying between them. The CDR3 consists of 13 residues. Per germline, CDR1 SNHLY and CDR2 FYNNEI. CDR3 DNA sequence: TGTGCCAGCACGTCGGACTGGAATCAGCCCCAGCATTTT. Its translation is CASTSDWNQPQHF.

This clone was counted a few times. This chain uses TRBV7-9 with TRBJ1-2; 8 bases are a match to TRBD1. The V gene's germline CDR1 is SEHNR and CDR2 FQNEAQ (reference sequence). Trimming cost V 5 bases and J 7 bases; bases outside gene matches: 3. This CDR3 has 12 amino acids. CDR3 sequence reads: CASSPDRGGYTF. In DNA form, the CDR3 reads TGTGCCAGCAGCCCCGACAGGGGTGGCTACACCTTC.

The count of this clone is one. V gene TRBV28 combines with J gene TRBJ1-1, with D perhaps TRBD1 (6 bases). Germline V CDR1 and CDR2: MDHEN, SYDVKM. CDR3 size: 17 residues. Between the trimmed V and J ends, which lost 2 bases and 0 bases, there was a span of 16 bases. CDR3 sequence: CASSLHRALRVNTEAFF. CDR3 nucleotide sequence: TGTGCCAGCAGTTTACACAGGGCGCTTAGGGTGAACACTGAAGCTTTCTTT.

This rearrangement joins TRBV7-3 to TRBJ2-3; possibly TRBD2 for D (6 bases). CDR3 length: 13 amino acids. Trimming shortened V by 5 bases and J by 0 bases, and 6 bases separated the two germline ends. The V gene's germline CDR1 is SGHTA and CDR2 FQGTGA. The DNA of the CDR3 is TGTGCCAGCAGCGGGACTAGCACAGATACGCAGTATTTT. Translated, it gives CASSGTSTDTQYF. Together with reference TRBV7-3 and TRBJ2-3, the CDR3 gives the full variable domain: GAGVSQTPSNKVTEKGKYVELRCDPISGHTALYWYRQSLGQGPEFLIYFQGTGAADDSGLPNDRFFAVRPEGSVSTLKIQRTERGDSAVYLCASSGTSTDTQYFGPGTRLTVL.

The chain joins TRBV5-1 to TRBJ2-5, with 11 bases lining up with TRBD2. With V trimmed by 1 base and J by 5 bases, 7 bases remained unmatched. The CDR3 is 16 residues long. Germline V gene sequence: CDR1 SGHRS, CDR2 YFSETQ. CDR3 sequence: CASSLPSGRNSETQYF. The DNA of the CDR3 is TGCGCCAGCAGCTTGCCTAGCGGGAGGAATAGCGAGACCCAGTACTTC.

The chain carries TRBV29-1 and TRBJ2-2, with 8 bases lining up with TRBD1. The CDR3 sequence is 16 residues long. V was clipped by 5 bases and J by 0 bases; unmatched bases: 8. The germline gives CDR1 SQVTM, CDR2 ANQGSEA. The CDR3 nucleotides read TGCAGCGTTTCAACTAAACAGGGGGCGAACACCGGGGAGCTGTTTTTT. Translation gives CSVSTKQGANTGELFF.

The chain employs TRBV19 and TRBJ1-1; TRBD1 matches 7 bases. The V segment lost 5 bases and the J segment 4 bases; nucleotides outside the gene matches: 4. This CDR3 spans 13 amino acids. Per germline, CDR1 LNHDA and CDR2 SQIVND (reference sequence). The CDR3 region is CASSFRQGTEAFF. The CDR3 DNA sequence: TGTGCCAGTAGTTTCCGACAGGGCACTGAAGCTTTCTTT.

The gene calls are TRBV28 and TRBJ1-1; tentatively, D is TRBD1 (5 bases). Germline V gene data show CDR1 as MDHEN and CDR2 as SYDVKM. The CDR3 totals 15 residues. V was trimmed by 3 bases and J by 4 bases, leaving 15 bases between them. The CDR3 DNA is TGTGCCAGCAGTTTGGGCGGGGGTGCCGGCACTGAAGCTTTCTTT. Protein: CASSLGGGAGTEAFF. The full variable domain, with the rest looked up from reference TRBV28 and TRBJ1-1, is DVKVTQSSRYLVKRTGEKVFLECVQDMDHENMFWYRQDPGLGLRLIYFSYDVKMKEKGDIPEGYSVSREKKERFSLILESASTNQTSMYLCASSLGGGAGTEAFFGQGTRLTVV.

There are a few counts of this clone. V and J are TRBV2 and TRBJ2-1, with 11 bases identical to TRBD2. Trimming at V came to 5 bases and at J to 5 bases, leaving 5 bases not matched to a gene. CDR1 and CDR2 (germline): SNHLY, FYNNEI. The CDR3 extends over 15 amino acids. The CDR3 DNA sequence: TGTGCCAGCAGTACCGGGACTAGCGGACACAATGAGCAGTTCTTC. This encodes CASSTGTSGHNEQFF.

The chain joins TRBV3-1 (or the pseudogene TRBV3-2) to TRBJ1-3; 8 nucleotides align to TRBD1. V lost 4 bases and J lost 7; bases outside the gene matches: 6. In germline, CDR1 is LGHDT, CDR2 YNNKEL (reference sequence). The CDR3 consists of 14 residues. The DNA of the CDR3 is TGTGCCAGCAGCCTCGGACAGGGCGCGAACACCATATATTTT. As protein: CASSLGQGANTIYF.

This clone was seen a few times. V gene TRBV6-5 combines with J gene TRBJ1-1; possibly TRBD1 for D (6 bases). V was clipped by 3 bases and J by 2 bases, with 16 bases between them. This CDR3 is built from 16 residues. The V gene's germline CDR1 is MNHEY and CDR2 SVGAGI. CDR3 sequence (DNA): TGTGCCAGCAGTTATACAACAGGGATTCGCAACACTGAAGCTTTCTTT. The encoded protein is CASSYTTGIRNTEAFF.

V is TRBV7-8 and J is TRBJ1-5; 8 bases agree with TRBD1. This CDR3 has 16 amino acids. After removal of 1 base from V and 3 bases from J, the junction contained 5 bases not matched to a gene. From germline, CDR1 is SGHVS and CDR2 FQNEAQ. CDR3 region: CASSLEGRGHNQPQHF. The CDR3 DNA is TGTGCCAGCAGCTTAGAAGGCAGGGGGCACAATCAGCCCCAGCATTTT.

This clone was found once. The chain joins TRBV19 to TRBJ2-3; perhaps TRBD2 as D (6 bases). Trimming removed 3 bases from V and 2 bases from J, with 12 bases in between. The germline CDR1 and CDR2 sequences are LNHDA and SQIVND (reference sequence). CDR3 size: 15 residues. The CDR3 is CASSIQRRATDTQYF. CDR3 nucleotide sequence: TGTGCCAGTAGTATTCAAAGGAGGGCCACAGATACGCAGTATTTT.

The V and J genes are TRBV19 and TRBJ1-2; D not certain. The CDR3 loop spans 13 amino acids. From germline, CDR1 is LNHDA and CDR2 SQIVND (reference sequence). The V and J ends lost 3 bases and 4 bases respectively, with 9 bases between them. The CDR3 sequence: CASSIRNRYGYTF. CDR3 bases: TGTGCCAGTAGTATCAGGAACCGCTATGGCTACACCTTC. Full variable domain (remainder filled in from reference TRBV19 and TRBJ1-2): DGGITQSPKYLFRKEGQNVTLSCEQNLNHDAMYWYRQDPGQGLRLIYYSQIVNDFQKGDIAEGYSVSREKKESFPLTVTSAQKNPTAFYLCASSIRNRYGYTFGSGTRLTVV.

This clone has more than one count but fewer than ten. The chain carries TRBV6-5 and TRBJ1-5, with 8 nucleotides matching TRBD1. The length of the CDR3 is 15 residues. Germline CDR1 and CDR2: MNHEY and SVGAGI. Germline trimming cut 6 bases from V and 7 bases from J; bases unmatched to any gene: 11. For the CDR3, the DNA is TGTGCCAGCAGCCCAATGGACAGGGCGGGCCAGCCCCAGCATTTT. It is translated as CASSPMDRAGQPQHF.

In the case of this clone: The sample holds other DNA sequences that translate to the same CDR3. The rearrangement links TRBV27 to TRBJ1-1; unclear D gene. Deletions cut 0 bases from V and 2 bases from J, with 4 bases between. The CDR3 covers 13 residues. CDR1 and CDR2 from the germline V gene are MNHEY and SMNVEV (reference sequence). CDR3 region: CASSLSRNTEAFF. The CDR3 bases are TGTGCCAGCAGTTTATCCCGTAACACTGAAGCTTTCTTT.